This T cell receptor (beta chain) comes out of a study of blood T cells in healthy people across ages. Study-wide context: Every two T cells gave about one barcoded beta molecule via template switching. Points from the study as a whole: The study found more naive CD4+ cells and higher diversity in long-lived than aged donors.

Remarks on this clonotype: Its antigen is unknown.

Trimming removed 0 bases from V and 3 bases from J, with 12 bases in between. The CDR3 loop spans 16 amino acids. CDR1 is KGHSH and CDR2 is LQKENI in the germline V gene. Then a second PCR, running roughly 7 to 11 cycles, was carried out with a sample-barcoded 5' primer and a J-beta primer mix. TCRdb reanalysed the 5' RACE reads using MiXCR and keeps one entry per CDR3 protein. The top ten hold 30% to 40% of the sample, which has hundreds of thousands of distinct CDR3 sequences, 49% seen once. Healthy Caucasians from Russia aged roughly 6 to 95 served as donors. Total RNA, at least 6 micrograms per sample, came from PBMCs.

This TCR was sampled from a woman aged 55-69 years in good health. The chain has TRBV18 and TRBJ2-1; D uncertain. Source material: blood. The CDR3 nucleotides are TGTGCCAGCTCACCACCGAGTCTGTTGGGCTACAATGAGCAGTTCTTC. Protein sequence: CASSPPSLLGYNEQFF.